This T cell receptor beta chain derives from a study of blood T cell repertoires in COVID-19. Original processing notes: Amplified reference gene primers provided the basis for estimating nucleated cell counts. The table came from immunoSEQ multiplex PCR; TCRdb's copy has only in-frame clones and leaves some out. The V and J calls and clone size are taken from that table; D and trimming were inferred from the DNA. This sample yields about 120,000 clones, of which roughly 87% are seen a single time; under 7% belongs to the top ten. Trimming took off 0 bases at V and 7 bases at J, with 19 bases between the two ends. This CDR3 region has 16 residues. CDR1 LGHNA and CDR2 YSLEER come from the germline V gene.

The sequence was collected from a man older than 75 with active or convalescent COVID-19. The specimen sequenced was peripheral blood. The chain recombines TRBV4-3 with TRBJ2-7; D uncertain. DNA of the CDR3: TGCGCCAGCAGCCAAGATTTCCTAGGCTCTACTCGGGAGCAGTACTTC. Its translation: CASSQDFLGSTREQYF.